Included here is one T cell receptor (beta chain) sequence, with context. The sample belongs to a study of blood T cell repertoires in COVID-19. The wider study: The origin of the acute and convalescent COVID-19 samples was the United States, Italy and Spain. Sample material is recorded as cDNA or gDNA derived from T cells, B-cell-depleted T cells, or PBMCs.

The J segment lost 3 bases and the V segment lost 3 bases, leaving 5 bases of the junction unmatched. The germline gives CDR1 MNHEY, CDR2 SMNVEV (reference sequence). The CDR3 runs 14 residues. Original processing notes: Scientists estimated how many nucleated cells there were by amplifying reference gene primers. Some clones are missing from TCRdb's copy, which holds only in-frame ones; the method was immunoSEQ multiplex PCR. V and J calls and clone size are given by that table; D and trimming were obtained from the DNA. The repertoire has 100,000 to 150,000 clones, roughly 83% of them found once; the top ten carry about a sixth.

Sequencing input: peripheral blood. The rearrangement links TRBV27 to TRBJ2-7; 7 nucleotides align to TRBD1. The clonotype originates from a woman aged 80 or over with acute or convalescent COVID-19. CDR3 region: CASSFQGVSYEQYF. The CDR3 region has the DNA TGTGCCAGCAGTTTCCAGGGGGTGAGCTACGAGCAGTACTTC.